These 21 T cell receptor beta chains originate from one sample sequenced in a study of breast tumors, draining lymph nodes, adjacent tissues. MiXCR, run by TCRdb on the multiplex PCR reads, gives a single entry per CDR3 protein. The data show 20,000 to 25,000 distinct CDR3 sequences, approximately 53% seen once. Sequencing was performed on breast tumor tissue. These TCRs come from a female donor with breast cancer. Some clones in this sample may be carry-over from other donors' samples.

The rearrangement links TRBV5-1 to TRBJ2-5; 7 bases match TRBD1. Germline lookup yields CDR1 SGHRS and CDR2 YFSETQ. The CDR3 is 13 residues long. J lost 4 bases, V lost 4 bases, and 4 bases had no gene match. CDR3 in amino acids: CASSLYRGETQYF. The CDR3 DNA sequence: TGCGCCAGCAGCCTGTACAGGGGAGAGACCCAGTACTTC.

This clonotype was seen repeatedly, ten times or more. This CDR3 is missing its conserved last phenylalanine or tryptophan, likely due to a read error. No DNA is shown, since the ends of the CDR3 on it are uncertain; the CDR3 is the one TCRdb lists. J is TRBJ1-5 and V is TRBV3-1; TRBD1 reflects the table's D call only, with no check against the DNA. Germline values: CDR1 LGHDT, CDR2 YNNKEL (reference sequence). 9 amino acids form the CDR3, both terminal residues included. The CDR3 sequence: CASSQRLGT.

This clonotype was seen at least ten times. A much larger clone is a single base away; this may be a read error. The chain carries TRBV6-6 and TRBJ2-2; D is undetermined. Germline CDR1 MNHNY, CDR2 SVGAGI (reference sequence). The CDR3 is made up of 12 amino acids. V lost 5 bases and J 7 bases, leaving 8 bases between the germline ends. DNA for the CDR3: TGTGCCAGCAGTCTTGAGTTCGGGGAGCTGTTTTTT. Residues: CASSLEFGELFF.

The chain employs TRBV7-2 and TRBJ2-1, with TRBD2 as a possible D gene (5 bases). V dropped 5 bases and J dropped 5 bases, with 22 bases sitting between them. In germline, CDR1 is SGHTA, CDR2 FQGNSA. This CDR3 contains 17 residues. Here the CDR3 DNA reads TGTGCCAGCAGCCCACTCTGGTCCAGCGGCCAAGACAATGAGCAGTTCTTC. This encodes CASSPLWSSGQDNEQFF.

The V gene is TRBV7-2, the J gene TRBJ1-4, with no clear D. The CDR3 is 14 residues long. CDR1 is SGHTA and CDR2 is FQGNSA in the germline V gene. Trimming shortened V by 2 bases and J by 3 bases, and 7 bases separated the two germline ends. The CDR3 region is CASSLSSSNEKLFF. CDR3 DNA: TGTGCCAGCAGCTTAAGTTCGTCTAATGAAAAACTGTTTTTT.

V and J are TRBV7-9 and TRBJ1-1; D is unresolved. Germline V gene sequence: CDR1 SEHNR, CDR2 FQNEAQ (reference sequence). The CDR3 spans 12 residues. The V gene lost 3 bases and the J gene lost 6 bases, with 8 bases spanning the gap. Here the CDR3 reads CASSFSLSEAFF. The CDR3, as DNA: TGTGCCAGCAGCTTCAGTCTCTCTGAAGCTTTCTTT.

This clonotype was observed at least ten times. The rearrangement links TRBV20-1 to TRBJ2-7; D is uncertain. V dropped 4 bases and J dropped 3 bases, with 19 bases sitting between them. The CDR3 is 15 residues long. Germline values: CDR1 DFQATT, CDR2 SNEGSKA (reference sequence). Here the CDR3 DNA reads TGCAGTGCTACAAAAGACTCATCCGTAGTCTACGAGCAGTACTTC. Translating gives CSATKDSSVVYEQYF.

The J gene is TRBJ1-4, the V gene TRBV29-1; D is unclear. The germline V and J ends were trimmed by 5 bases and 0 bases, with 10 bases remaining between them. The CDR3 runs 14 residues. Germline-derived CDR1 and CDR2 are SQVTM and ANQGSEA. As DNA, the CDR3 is TGCAGCGTTTTTGACGCTTCAACTAATGAAAAACTGTTTTTT. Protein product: CSVFDASTNEKLFF.

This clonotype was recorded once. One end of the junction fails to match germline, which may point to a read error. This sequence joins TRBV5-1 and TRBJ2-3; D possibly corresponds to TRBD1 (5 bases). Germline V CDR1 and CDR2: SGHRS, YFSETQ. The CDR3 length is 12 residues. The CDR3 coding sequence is TGCGCCGGCAGCTTGGGAACAGGTACGCAGTATTTC. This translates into CAGSLGTGTQYF.

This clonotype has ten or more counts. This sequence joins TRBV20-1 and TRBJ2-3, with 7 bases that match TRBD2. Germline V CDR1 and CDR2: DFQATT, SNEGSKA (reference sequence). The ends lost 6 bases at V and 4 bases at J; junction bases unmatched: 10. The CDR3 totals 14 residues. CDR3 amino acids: CSAPRGGSPDTQYF. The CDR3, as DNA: TGCAGTGCGCCTCGGGGCGGGAGTCCAGATACGCAGTATTTT.

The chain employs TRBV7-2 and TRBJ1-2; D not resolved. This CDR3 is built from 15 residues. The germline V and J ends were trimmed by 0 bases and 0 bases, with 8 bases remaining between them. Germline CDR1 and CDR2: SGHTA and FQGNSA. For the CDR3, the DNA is TGTGCCAGCAGCTTAGCAATCGGTACTAACTATGGCTACACCTTC. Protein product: CASSLAIGTNYGYTF.

The CDR3, as DNA: TGTGCCAGCAGCCCCGGGGTAGATGCCTACAATGAGCAGTTCTTC. It is translated as CASSPGVDAYNEQFF. This chain uses TRBV7-6 with TRBJ2-1, with D possibly TRBD2 on 5 matching bases. There are 15 residues in the CDR3. Germline CDR1 and CDR2: SGHVS and FNYEAQ. Trimming took 5 bases from V and 2 from J, leaving 13 bases between them.

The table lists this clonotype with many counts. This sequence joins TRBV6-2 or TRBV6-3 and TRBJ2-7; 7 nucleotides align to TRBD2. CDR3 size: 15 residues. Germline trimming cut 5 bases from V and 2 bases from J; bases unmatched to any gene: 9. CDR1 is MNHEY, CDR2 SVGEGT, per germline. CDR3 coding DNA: TGTGCCAGCAGTCACGGAGGACTAGTCGCCTACGAGCAGTACTTC. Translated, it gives CASSHGGLVAYEQYF.

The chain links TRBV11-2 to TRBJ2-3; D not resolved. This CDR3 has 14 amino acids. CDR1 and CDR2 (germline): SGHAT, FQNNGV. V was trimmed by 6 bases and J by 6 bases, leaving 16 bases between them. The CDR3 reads CASSPNQIGDTQYF. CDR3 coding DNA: TGTGCCAGCAGTCCAAACCAAATAGGGGATACGCAGTATTTT.

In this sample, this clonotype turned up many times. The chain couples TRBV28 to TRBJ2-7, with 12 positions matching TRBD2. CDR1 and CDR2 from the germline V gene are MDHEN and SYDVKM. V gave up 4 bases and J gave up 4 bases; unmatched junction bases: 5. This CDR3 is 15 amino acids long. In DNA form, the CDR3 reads TGTGCCAGCAGTTCTAGCGGGAGGGCCGATTACGAGCAGTACTTC. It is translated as CASSSSGRADYEQYF.

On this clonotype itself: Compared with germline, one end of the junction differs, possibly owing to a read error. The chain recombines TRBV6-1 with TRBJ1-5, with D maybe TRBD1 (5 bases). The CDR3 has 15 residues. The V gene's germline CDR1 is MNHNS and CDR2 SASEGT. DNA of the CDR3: TGTGCCAGCAGCGATGGATTTCCAGGGAATCAGCCCCGGCATTTT. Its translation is CASSDGFPGNQPRHF.

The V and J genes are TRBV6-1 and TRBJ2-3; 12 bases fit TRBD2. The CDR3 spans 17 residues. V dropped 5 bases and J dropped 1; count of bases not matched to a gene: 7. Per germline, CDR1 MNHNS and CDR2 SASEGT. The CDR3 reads CASSSRGLAGRTDTQYF. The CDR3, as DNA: TGTGCCAGCAGTTCCAGGGGACTAGCGGGCCGCACAGATACGCAGTATTTT.

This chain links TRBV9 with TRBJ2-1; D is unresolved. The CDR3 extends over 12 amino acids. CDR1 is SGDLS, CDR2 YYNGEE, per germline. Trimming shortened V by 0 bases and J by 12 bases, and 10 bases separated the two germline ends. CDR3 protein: CASSVDGDTQFF. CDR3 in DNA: TGTGCCAGCAGCGTAGATGGGGATACGCAGTTCTTC.

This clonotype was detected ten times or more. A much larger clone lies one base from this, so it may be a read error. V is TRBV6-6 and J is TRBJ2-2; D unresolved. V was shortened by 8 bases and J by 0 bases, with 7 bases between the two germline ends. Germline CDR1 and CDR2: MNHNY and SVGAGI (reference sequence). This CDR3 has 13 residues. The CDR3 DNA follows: TGTGCCAGCGGGCGCGCGAACACCGGGGAGCTGTTTTTT. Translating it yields CASGRANTGELFF.

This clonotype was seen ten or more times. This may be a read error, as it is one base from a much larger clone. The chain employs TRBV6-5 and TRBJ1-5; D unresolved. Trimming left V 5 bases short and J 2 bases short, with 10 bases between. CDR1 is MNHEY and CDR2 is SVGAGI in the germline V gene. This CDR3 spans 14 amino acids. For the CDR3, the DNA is TGTGCCAGCAGTCACGGTCCGGGCAATCAGCCCCAGCATTTT. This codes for CASSHGPGNQPQHF.

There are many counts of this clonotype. DNA for the CDR3: TGTGCCAGCAGCGTAGGAGGACTTCAAGAGACCCAGTACTTC. Protein product: CASSVGGLQETQYF. The chain combines TRBV9 with TRBJ2-5, with TRBD2 as a possible D gene (5 bases). V was clipped by 0 bases and J by 2 bases, with 8 bases between them. Germline-derived CDR1 and CDR2 are SGDLS and YYNGEE. This CDR3 comprises 14 residues.